This T cell receptor beta chain was captured by sequencing in a study of T cell changes during pregnancy in multiple sclerosis. The assay was immunoSEQ multiplex PCR, and TCRdb's table has in-frame clones only and misses some. The profile shows around 50,000 clones, around 90% of them singletons. Trimming took off 5 bases at V and 6 bases at J, with 23 bases between the two ends. The CDR3 has 16 amino acids. Per the germline V gene, CDR1 is LGHNA and CDR2 is YNFKEQ. The chain employs TRBV4-2 and TRBJ2-7; D gene uncertain. The receptor comes from a female donor with multiple sclerosis, enrolled in a pregnancy study. The sample was CD4+ T cells from peripheral blood mononuclear cells, taken in the third trimester of pregnancy. In DNA, the CDR3 is TGTGCCAGCAGCGAACAATCCGTTAACAGTGCCGGCGAGCAGTACTTC. This codes for CASSEQSVNSAGEQYF.